Following are 28 T cell receptor beta chains from one sample sequenced in a study of blood T cell repertoires in COVID-19 (TCRdb year 2020). Receptor amplification or capture employed the immunoSEQ multiplex PCR assay. In TCRdb, the immuneACCESS table is reduced to in-frame sequences with V and J assigned. These tables do not hold every clone; where another copy was compared, an unresolved V gene accounts for under half, and the others remain unexplained. The sample contains around 300,000 clones, approximately 86% of them found a single time. Jointly, the top ten make up less than 3% of the sample. The source material was PBMCs or T cells enriched from blood (not recorded which). The receptors come from a woman younger than 35 who had recovered from COVID-19.

The rearrangement links TRBV28 to TRBJ2-7, with TRBD2 identical over 9 bases. The V gene end was trimmed by 7 bases and the J gene end by 2 bases; junction bases not matched to a gene: 9. This CDR3 is built from 15 residues. CDR1 is MDHEN and CDR2 is SYDVKM in the germline V gene. The CDR3 loop reads CASTERGDFPYEQYF. The CDR3 DNA reads TGTGCCAGCACTGAGCGGGGGGACTTCCCCTACGAGCAGTACTTC.

The chain combines TRBV5-4 with TRBJ2-7; 8 bases map to TRBD2. The V gene end was trimmed by 3 bases and the J gene end by 5 bases; junction bases not matched to a gene: 4. The germline V gene encodes CDR1 SGHNT and CDR2 YYREEE (reference sequence). The CDR3 runs 13 residues. The CDR3 loop reads CASSYGRVDEQYF. The CDR3 DNA reads as TGTGCCAGCAGCTACGGGAGGGTTGACGAGCAGTACTTC.

This clone was observed a single time. J is TRBJ2-7 and V is TRBV10-2, with TRBD2 identical over 7 bases. The V gene's germline CDR1 is WSHSY and CDR2 SAAADI. CDR3 length: 13 amino acids. J was trimmed by 2 bases and V by 8 bases; bases with no gene match: 6. Written as DNA, the CDR3 is TGCGCCAGCGGTAGGGACTATACCTACGAGCAGTACTTC. This codes for CASGRDYTYEQYF.

V and J are TRBV5-1 and TRBJ1-2; possibly TRBD1 for D (6 bases). CDR1 is SGHRS and CDR2 is YFSETQ in the germline V gene. CDR3 size: 16 residues. V gave up 2 bases and J gave up 2 bases, with 16 bases separating them. This CDR3 reads CASSFPGARGNYGYTF. The CDR3 nucleotides read TGCGCCAGCAGCTTCCCAGGGGCGCGGGGGAACTATGGCTACACCTTC.

The chain joins TRBV7-9 to TRBJ1-1; 7 bases fit TRBD1. The CDR3 has 14 amino acids. J was trimmed by 4 bases and V by 7 bases; bases with no gene match: 9. Germline V gene lookup returns CDR1 SEHNR and CDR2 FQNEAQ (reference sequence). The CDR3 nucleotides read TGTGCCAGCAAGTACAGGGGTCTAGGCACTGAAGCTTTCTTT. Translating it yields CASKYRGLGTEAFF.

V is TRBV4-1 and J is TRBJ2-7, with 11 bases aligning to TRBD2. V lost 4 bases to trimming and J lost 1 base; unmatched junction nucleotides: 6. Germline CDR1 and CDR2: MGHRA and YSYEKL. The CDR3 runs to 16 residues. DNA of the CDR3: TGCGCCAGCAGCCCAACGCTAGCGGGAGGTTCCTACGAGCAGTACTTC. The encoded protein is CASSPTLAGGSYEQYF.

The chain couples TRBV15 to TRBJ2-7; D might be TRBD1 (5 bases). Germline V CDR1 and CDR2: LNHNV, YYDKDF (reference sequence). V lost 0 bases to trimming and J lost 6 bases, with 15 bases between them. This CDR3 spans 15 amino acids. CDR3 nucleotides: TGTGCCACCAGCAGAGATCGCTCGAACAGGCGCGAGCAGTACTTC. This gives the protein CATSRDRSNRREQYF.

In the case of this clone: The same CDR3 also results from other DNA sequences found in this sample. The V gene is TRBV30, the J gene TRBJ2-1, with 10 bases lining up with TRBD2. Looked up from germline, CDR1 is GTSNPN and CDR2 is SVGIG (reference sequence). Losses at the gene ends were 4 bases for V and 4 bases for J; bases not matched to a gene: 1. This CDR3 has 13 residues. This CDR3 reads CAWTSGGYNEQFF. CDR3 coding DNA: TGTGCCTGGACTAGCGGGGGATACAATGAGCAGTTCTTC.

CDR3 in DNA: TGTGCCAGCAGCCAACAACTAGCGGGGGGGTATGTGCAGTTCTTC. Its protein product is CASSQQLAGGYVQFF. The gene calls are TRBV14 and TRBJ2-1; 13 bases line up with TRBD2. The CDR3 totals 15 residues. V trimming: 2 bases; J trimming: 12 bases; junction bases outside the gene matches: 7. Germline V gives CDR1 SGHDN, CDR2 FVKESK.

The CDR3 is CASSSGQGAYTEAFF. Here the CDR3 DNA reads TGTGCCAGCAGCTCCGGACAGGGTGCGTACACTGAAGCTTTCTTT. This chain links TRBV11-3 with TRBJ1-1; 8 bases agree with TRBD1. The CDR3 runs to 15 residues. The germline V gene has CDR1 SGHNT and CDR2 YENEEA. V lost 4 bases, J lost 3 bases, and 7 bases stayed unmatched.

J is TRBJ1-4 and V is TRBV21-1; TRBD1 is the table's D call and was not checked against the DNA. TRBV21-1 is annotated as a pseudogene. The CDR3 is 16 residues long. The DNA for the CDR3 is TGTGCCAGCAGCAAAGCGGACAGGGGGCGCGGGGAAAAACTGTTTTTT. Translating it yields CASSKADRGRGEKLFF.

V usage is TRBV6-5 and J usage is TRBJ2-7, with D maybe TRBD1 (6 bases). Germline lookup yields CDR1 MNHEY and CDR2 SVGAGI. The CDR3 is 15 residues long. The ends were cut back, 6 bases at V and 0 bases at J, with 15 bases in the middle. The CDR3 coding sequence is TGTGCCAGCAGGACAACAGGGAGCTTCTCCTACGAGCAGTACTTC. The encoded protein is CASRTTGSFSYEQYF.

The CDR3 bases are TGCGCCAGCAGCCAGAATACCTTGACTAGCCGGATCACCGGGGAGCTGTTTTTT. As protein: CASSQNTLTSRITGELFF. J is TRBJ2-2 and V is TRBV4-3, with 7 bases lining up with TRBD2. Germline CDR1 reads LGHNA; CDR2 reads YSLEER. The ends lost 3 bases at V and 4 bases at J; junction bases unmatched: 14. There are 18 residues in the CDR3.

The chain has TRBV6-1 and TRBJ2-3, with D possibly being TRBD2 (6 bases). This CDR3 has 14 amino acids. With 1 base removed from V and 8 bases from J, the gap between germline ends came to 13 bases. Germline CDR1 is MNHNS and CDR2 is SASEGT. As DNA, the CDR3 is TGTGCCAGCAGTGAAGTTCTGCGGGAAGCTACGCAGTATTTT. Protein: CASSEVLREATQYF.

This clone occurred once. The chain joins TRBV5-1 to TRBJ1-1; D is uncertain. The CDR3 sequence is 14 residues long. Germline CDR1 is SGHRS and CDR2 is YFSETQ. Trimming took 4 bases from V and 4 from J, leaving 14 bases between them. The CDR3 region is CASSGLEEGTEAFF. The CDR3 nucleotides are TGCGCCAGCAGCGGTTTGGAGGAGGGCACTGAAGCTTTCTTT.

V and J are TRBV7-3 and TRBJ2-1; 9 bases are shared with TRBD2. This CDR3 has 16 residues. The germline V gene has CDR1 SGHTA and CDR2 FQGTGA. The ends lost 5 bases at V and 4 bases at J; junction bases unmatched: 9. The CDR3 nucleotides read TGTGCCAGCAGCCCGATAGCGGGAGTAGGTTACAATGAGCAGTTCTTC. Protein: CASSPIAGVGYNEQFF.

This clone has a count of ten or more. This chain links TRBV19 with TRBJ1-1; D might be TRBD1 (6 bases). V shed 3 bases and J shed 1 base, with 15 bases lying between them. There are 16 residues in the CDR3. Germline-derived CDR1 and CDR2 are LNHDA and SQIVND (reference sequence). CDR3 amino acids: CASSISRGSENTEAFF. CDR3 nucleotides: TGTGCCAGTAGTATCTCCAGGGGCTCCGAGAACACTGAAGCTTTCTTT. Full variable domain (rest looked up from reference TRBV19 and TRBJ1-1): DGGITQSPKYLFRKEGQNVTLSCEQNLNHDAMYWYRQDPGQGLRLIYYSQIVNDFQKGDIAEGYSVSREKKESFPLTVTSAQKNPTAFYLCASSISRGSENTEAFFGQGTRLTVV.

This chain uses TRBV19 with TRBJ2-7, with 7 positions matching TRBD2. Germline V lookup: CDR1 LNHDA, CDR2 SQIVND (reference sequence). The J segment lost 3 bases and the V segment lost 7 bases, leaving 12 bases of the junction unmatched. The CDR3 totals 15 residues. The CDR3 reads CASTFEASGYYEQYF. The CDR3 DNA reads as TGTGCCAGTACCTTTGAGGCTAGCGGATACTACGAGCAGTACTTC.

The chain carries TRBV5-6 and TRBJ2-5; TRBD1 agrees at 12 bases. CDR1 SGHDT and CDR2 YYEEEE come from the germline V gene. CDR3 length equals 15 residues. Trimming removed 3 bases from V and 5 bases from J; junction bases left unmatched: 5. CDR3 in amino acids: CASSWDRGLRETQYF. CDR3 DNA sequence: TGTGCCAGCAGCTGGGACAGGGGGCTGAGGGAGACCCAGTACTTC.

The chain joins TRBV6-5 to TRBJ2-7; D gene ambiguous. This CDR3 is 15 amino acids long. Trimming cost V 2 bases and J 3 bases, with 14 bases left between them. Germline CDR1 MNHEY, CDR2 SVGAGI. For the CDR3, the DNA is TGTGCCAGCAGTTACGGCCGGGTGGTTATCTACGAGCAGTACTTC. Protein: CASSYGRVVIYEQYF.

The chain is built from TRBV3-1 (or the pseudogene TRBV3-2) and TRBJ2-7; the D gene is possibly TRBD2 (6 bases). The V gene's germline CDR1 is LGHDT and CDR2 YNNKEL (reference sequence). This CDR3 spans 13 amino acids. V gave up 1 base and J gave up 6 bases, with 10 bases separating them. The CDR3 reads CASSQGAGREQYF. CDR3 bases: TGTGCCAGCAGCCAAGGGGCGGGACGCGAGCAGTACTTC.

The genes are TRBV7-9 and TRBJ1-1, with 9 bases that match TRBD1. The V segment lost 5 bases and the J segment 4 bases; nucleotides outside the gene matches: 8. This CDR3 has 15 residues. Germline values: CDR1 SEHNR, CDR2 FQNEAQ (reference sequence). CDR3 nucleotide sequence: TGTGCCAGCAGCCCGGGACAGGGAAGGAGCACTGAAGCTTTCTTT. This gives the protein CASSPGQGRSTEAFF.

The V and J genes are TRBV4-1 and TRBJ2-3; TRBD2 matches at 8 bases. The CDR3 is made up of 16 amino acids. Germline-derived CDR1 and CDR2 are MGHRA and YSYEKL. V was clipped by 1 base and J by 0 bases; unmatched bases: 3. Here the CDR3 reads CASSQATSASTDTQYF. The CDR3 bases are TGCGCCAGCAGCCAAGCGACTAGCGCGAGCACAGATACGCAGTATTTT.

V is TRBV7-8 and J is TRBJ1-2, with D uncertain. Looked up from germline, CDR1 is SGHVS and CDR2 is FQNEAQ. This CDR3 spans 17 amino acids. Trimming pared 0 bases from V and 4 bases from J, leaving 18 bases between. DNA for the CDR3: TGTGCCAGCAGCTTAGCGCGAATGGTTCTGTATAGCTATGGCTACACCTTC. It codes for CASSLARMVLYSYGYTF.

J is TRBJ1-4 and V is TRBV19, with TRBD1 matching over 7 bases. The CDR3 contains 16 residues. The junction had 5 bases not matched to a gene; V was cut back by 1 base and J by 3 bases. Germline V gene lookup returns CDR1 LNHDA and CDR2 SQIVND (reference sequence). The CDR3 DNA is TGTGCCAGTAGTATAGTACCGGGACAGTCTAATGAAAAACTGTTTTTT. Protein product: CASSIVPGQSNEKLFF. Combining the CDR3 with reference TRBV19 and TRBJ1-4 gives the whole variable domain DGGITQSPKYLFRKEGQNVTLSCEQNLNHDAMYWYRQDPGQGLRLIYYSQIVNDFQKGDIAEGYSVSREKKESFPLTVTSAQKNPTAFYLCASSIVPGQSNEKLFFGSGTQLSVL.

In nucleotides, the CDR3 is TGCAGCGTCGCGGGATTCACAGATACGCAGTATTTT. It translates to CSVAGFTDTQYF. The chain links TRBV29-1 to TRBJ2-3; D possibly corresponds to TRBD2 (6 bases). From germline, CDR1 is SQVTM and CDR2 ANQGSEA. The CDR3 extends over 12 amino acids. Trimming left V 6 bases short and J 2 bases short, with 9 bases between.

V is TRBV28 and J is TRBJ2-3; 8 bases align to TRBD2. The CDR3 length is 16 residues. Trimming removed 8 bases from V and 5 bases from J; junction bases left unmatched: 15. Germline assignment: CDR1 MDHEN and CDR2 SYDVKM. For the CDR3, the DNA is TGTGCCAGCCGTCACCTAGCGGGCTTTAAGGGAGATACGCAGTATTTT. This encodes CASRHLAGFKGDTQYF.

V and J are TRBV5-4 and TRBJ2-1; D gene unclear. Germline-derived CDR1 and CDR2 are SGHNT and YYREEE (reference sequence). Trimming took 4 bases from V and 3 from J, leaving 20 bases between them. The CDR3 runs to 17 residues. In DNA, the CDR3 is TGTGCCAGCAGCCCGGCCCCGGGTAGACCCAACTACAATGAGCAGTTCTTC. Its translation is CASSPAPGRPNYNEQFF.